The rows below give T cell receptor beta chains drawn from one sample of a study of CD8 T cells in ankylosing spondylitis. Each CDR3 protein gets one entry after TCRdb re-called the 5' RACE reads with MiXCR. Of hundreds of thousands of distinct CDR3 sequences listed, roughly 32% are singletons. The material sequenced was blood, either unsorted or a sorted T cell fraction (not recorded which). The receptors derive from a male donor with ankylosing spondylitis or in good health (not recorded which). Both conserved end residues are part of each CDR3. The D gene is left open where the match is weak. Rows may omit the clone size; those that give it use once, few, many or a size class.

j_gene	abundance	d_gene	v_gene	CDR3nt	CDR3aa
TRBJ1-2	-	-	TRBV6-1	TGTGCCAGCAGTGAAGGGTGGGGCAGCACCACTAACTATGGCTACACCTTC	CASSEGWGSTTNYGYTF
TRBJ2-1	once	TRBD1	TRBV20-1	TGCAGTGCCATGGGACAGGCATCCTCCAATGAGCAGTTCTTC	CSAMGQASSNEQFF
TRBJ1-5	few	TRBD1	TRBV6-1	TGTGCCAGCAGCGAGACAGGGGATCTTAGCAATCAGCCCCAGCATTTT	CASSETGDLSNQPQHF
TRBJ2-1	-	-	TRBV11-2	TGTGCCAGCAGCTTAGCCAGGGCCATCGAGCAGTTCTTC	CASSLARAIEQFF
TRBJ2-3	-	-	TRBV6-1	TGTGCCAGCACCCGCCTTATGGTGGCAGGGGATGATGCGGATACGCAGTATTTT	CASTRLMVAGDDADTQYF
TRBJ2-5	-	TRBD2	TRBV20-1	TGCAGTGCTAGGGCGGGGGGGCCAGAGACCCAGTACTTC	CSARAGGPETQYF
TRBJ2-7	few	-	TRBV6-5	TGTGCCAGCAGTTACTCGATGGTAGGGGTTGACGAGCAGTACTTC	CASSYSMVGVDEQYF
TRBJ2-7	few	-	TRBV20-1	TGCAGTGCTGGGGACGGAGACTACGAGCAGTACTTC	CSAGDGDYEQYF
TRBJ2-5	-	-	TRBV12-3/TRBV12-4	TGTGCCAGCAGTTTAGGTCGAACTCCGGGTGGCCAAGAGACCCAGTACTTC	CASSLGRTPGGQETQYF
TRBJ2-1	-	-	TRBV7-2	TGTGCCAGCAGCTTAGGAGTTTTAAATGAGCAGTTCTTC	CASSLGVLNEQFF
TRBJ2-3	-	TRBD2	TRBV10-3	TGTGCCATCAGCGGGATTAGACCAGGGACTAGCGGAGGCACAGATACGCAGTATTTT	CAISGIRPGTSGGTDTQYF
TRBJ2-7	-	-	TRBV12-3/TRBV12-4	TGTGCCAGCAGCGCCACTAGCAAGAGCTCCTACGAGCAGTACTTC	CASSATSKSSYEQYF
TRBJ2-2	-	TRBD2	TRBV3-1	TGTGCCAGCAGCCCAGATACTAGCGGGGAGGTCGGGGAGCTGTTTTTT	CASSPDTSGEVGELFF
TRBJ1-1	-	-	TRBV10-3	TGTGCCATCAGTGAACGGGGTGCTGAAGCTTTCTTT	CAISERGAEAFF
TRBJ1-1	many	-	TRBV20-1	TGCAGTGCTAGAGGTACAGAGATATTGAACACTGAAGCTTTCTTT	CSARGTEILNTEAFF
TRBJ2-7	-	TRBD1	TRBV12-3/TRBV12-4	TGTGCCAGCAGTCTCTGGACAGGGGGCTTCTACGAGCAGTACTTC	CASSLWTGGFYEQYF
TRBJ2-5	-	TRBD2	TRBV18	TGTGCCAGCTCACCCACCTCGGCGGGGGGTCAAGAGACCCAGTACTTC	CASSPTSAGGQETQYF
TRBJ2-6	once	-	TRBV4-2	TGTGCCAGCAGCCCAAGGCTCCGCTGCTCTGGGGCCAACGTCCTGACTTTC	CASSPRLRCSGANVLTF
TRBJ2-2	-	-	TRBV10-3	TGTGCCATCATGAAACAGATCACCGGGGAGCTGTTTTTT	CAIMKQITGELFF
TRBJ2-1	-	-	TRBV6-5	TGTGCCAGCAGTTACGGCGGGGACAACTACAATGAGCAGTTCTTC	CASSYGGDNYNEQFF
TRBJ1-1	-	-	TRBV12-3/TRBV12-4	TGTGCCAGCAGTTTAGTGGCAGCACAAGCTTTCTTT	CASSLVAAQAFF
TRBJ2-7	few	-	TRBV4-2	TGTGCCAGCAACCAAGGAATTAAGGGCTACGAGCAGTACTTC	CASNQGIKGYEQYF
TRBJ1-6	-	-	TRBV20-1	TGCAGTGCTAGAGTAAGGCCAGGGGTGAGGTCACCCCTCCACTTT	CSARVRPGVRSPLHF
TRBJ1-5	few	-	TRBV20-1	TGCAGTGCTAGAGAAGTAGGTTCGGCTCAGCCCCAGCATTTT	CSAREVGSAQPQHF
TRBJ2-1	-	-	TRBV6-5	TGTGCCAGCACCCTATACAATGAGCAGTTCTTC	CASTLYNEQFF
TRBJ2-3	few	TRBD2	TRBV9	TGTGCCAGCAGCATCGGGACTAGCGTTCGGGGGGATACGCAGTATTTT	CASSIGTSVRGDTQYF
TRBJ1-1	-	-	TRBV12-3/TRBV12-4	TGTGCCAGCACCTCCAGCGGCGCTGAAGCTTTCTTT	CASTSSGAEAFF
TRBJ2-7	few	TRBD2	TRBV11-2	TGTGCCAGCAGCCTGGGACTACCCTATAACGAGCAGTACTTC	CASSLGLPYNEQYF
TRBJ1-2	-	TRBD1	TRBV6-1	TGTGCCAGCGGATCGGACAGGGAGAATGGCTACACCTTC	CASGSDRENGYTF
TRBJ1-5	-	-	TRBV10-3	TGTGCCATCGGTCGGGACACGATCAATCAGCCCCAGCATTTT	CAIGRDTINQPQHF
TRBJ2-3	few	-	TRBV5-1	TGCGCCAGCAGCTTGGAGGGTTTGGGAATGGATACGCAGTATTTT	CASSLEGLGMDTQYF
TRBJ1-4	-	-	TRBV20-1	TGCAGTACCGGTTCCCGTTATGAAAAACTGTTTTTT	CSTGSRYEKLFF
TRBJ1-2	once	-	TRBV12-3/TRBV12-4	TGTGCCAGCGGGTTGGAAATCAGTAACTATGGCTACACCTTC	CASGLEISNYGYTF
TRBJ2-5	-	-	TRBV20-1	TGCAGTGCTAGGATTCACAGCCAGACCGGCCAAGAGACCCAGTACTTC	CSARIHSQTGQETQYF
TRBJ2-7	-	-	TRBV25-1	TGTGCCAGCAGGGGCTGGCAAGAGCAGTACTTC	CASRGWQEQYF
TRBJ2-5	-	TRBD2	TRBV10-3	TGTGCCATCAGTGCCGGGACTAGCGGGGGTGCGAAAGAAGAGACCCAGTACTTC	CAISAGTSGGAKEETQYF
TRBJ2-5	few	-	TRBV14	TGTGCCAGCAGCCAAGAAGGAGGGGCAGCCGAGACCCAGTACTTC	CASSQEGGAAETQYF
TRBJ2-1	-	TRBD1	TRBV7-9	TGTGCCAGCAGCCAGTGGGGGACAGGGATCGATGAGCAGTTCTTC	CASSQWGTGIDEQFF
TRBJ2-4	few	-	TRBV20-1	TGCAGTGCTCTTTCGGGGCTAGCCAAAAACATTCAGTACTTC	CSALSGLAKNIQYF
TRBJ2-1	-	TRBD1	TRBV12-3/TRBV12-4	TGTGCCAGCAGCGACAGGGAACCCTACAATGAGCAGTTCTTC	CASSDREPYNEQFF
TRBJ1-6	-	TRBD1	TRBV18	TGTGCCAGCTCACAAGGGGGACAGGTTACTTCACCCCTCCACTTT	CASSQGGQVTSPLHF
TRBJ2-5	few	-	TRBV9	TGTGCCAGCAGCGTAGATCAGGGTCTCGAGACCCAGTACTTC	CASSVDQGLETQYF
TRBJ2-7	-	-	TRBV27	TGTGCCAGCAGTTTTTCGGGTGCCTACGAGCAGTACTTC	CASSFSGAYEQYF
TRBJ2-7	few	-	TRBV20-1	TGCAGCGGTGCCCCGGGGCGGTACGAGCAGTACTTC	CSGAPGRYEQYF
TRBJ2-3	few	-	TRBV7-8	TGTGCCAGCAACAGTCACAGGGACCCCACAGATACGCAGTATTTT	CASNSHRDPTDTQYF
TRBJ2-7	-	-	TRBV29-1	TGCAGCGTTGAAGATCGTCAGGGGCTCCCCTACGAGCAGTACTTC	CSVEDRQGLPYEQYF
TRBJ2-3	-	-	TRBV20-1	TGCAGTGCTAGAGCAGGGGTTCCTAGCACAGATACGCAGTATTTT	CSARAGVPSTDTQYF